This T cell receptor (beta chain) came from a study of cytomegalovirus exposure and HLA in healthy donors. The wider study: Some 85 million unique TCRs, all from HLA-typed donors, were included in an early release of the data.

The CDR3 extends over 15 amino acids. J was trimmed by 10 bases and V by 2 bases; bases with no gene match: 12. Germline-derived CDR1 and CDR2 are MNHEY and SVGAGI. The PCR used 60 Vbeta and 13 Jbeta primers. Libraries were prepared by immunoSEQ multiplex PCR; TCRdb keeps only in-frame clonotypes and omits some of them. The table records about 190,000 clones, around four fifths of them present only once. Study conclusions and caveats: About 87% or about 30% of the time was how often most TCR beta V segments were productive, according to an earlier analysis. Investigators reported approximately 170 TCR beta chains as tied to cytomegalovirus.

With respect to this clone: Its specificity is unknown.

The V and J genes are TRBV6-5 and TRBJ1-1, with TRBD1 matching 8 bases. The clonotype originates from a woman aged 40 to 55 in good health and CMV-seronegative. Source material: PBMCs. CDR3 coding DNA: TGTGCCAGCAGTTACGACAGGGGCCGCTCGTTAGGAGCTTTCTTT. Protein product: CASSYDRGRSLGAFF.